Given below is one T cell receptor (beta chain) in context. Its antigen is not identified. These donors counted as nominally healthy when sampled, but unrecorded immune exposures were likely. This specimen belongs to a study of cytomegalovirus exposure and HLA in healthy donors. General study results and limits: Solely CMV serostatus was available to characterize immune exposure. Previously analyzed data showed that most TCR beta V segments were productive at a frequency of about 90% or about 30%. Follow-up analysis found HLA locus-dependent TCR association rates, highest for DRB1 and lowest for HLA-C.

The CDR3 length is 15 residues. The ends were cut back, 7 bases at V and 8 bases at J, with 21 bases in the middle. Germline CDR1 is LNHDA and CDR2 is SQIVND (reference sequence). Primers: 60 Vbeta forward and 13 Jbeta reverse. This table comes from immunoSEQ multiplex PCR, and its TCRdb copy is limited to in-frame clones, with some not included. The data show about 160,000 clones, roughly three quarters seen once. The V and J genes are TRBV19 and TRBJ2-4, with D tentatively TRBD1 (5 bases). The specimen sequenced was PBMCs. The clonotype comes from a man between 60 and 75 years old in good health and CMV-seronegative. This CDR3 reads CASTPSPAGLDIQYF. In DNA form, the CDR3 reads TGTGCCAGTACTCCCTCCCCCGCAGGGTTGGACATTCAGTACTTC.